The 21 T cell receptor beta chains listed next were all sequenced from one sample in a study of T cell responses to AZD1222 COVID-19 vaccine (TCRdb year 2021). Interpreted using the paper, the time point label stands for: about 28 days (+/-7) after the second vaccine dose. Receptors were amplified or captured by the immunoSEQ multiplex PCR assay. TCRdb re-hosts the immuneACCESS table, in-frame sequences only. Its copies lack some clones; in the studies checked, an unresolved V gene accounts for under half of them, and the cause for the rest is not known. A total of more than 95,000 clones appear in this sample, more than 70% of them only once. The ten largest clonotypes hold roughly 4.4% of the sample. The source material was peripheral blood, sampled 28 days after the second AZD1222 dose. The source of these receptors is an adult who received the AZD1222 COVID-19 vaccine.

The chain links TRBV30 to TRBJ1-2; D not certain. CDR3 length: 13 residues. Trimming left V 3 bases short and J 8 bases short, with 16 bases between. CDR1 is GTSNPN and CDR2 is SVGIG in the germline V gene (reference sequence). The CDR3 loop is CAWRATNMGGYTF. The CDR3 DNA sequence: TGTGCCTGGAGGGCTACTAATATGGGCGGCTACACCTTC.

This rearrangement joins TRBV5-1 to TRBJ1-3; TRBD1 agrees at 9 bases. J lost 2 bases, V lost 1 base, and 4 bases had no gene match. Germline-derived CDR1 and CDR2 are SGHRS and YFSETQ. This CDR3 contains 16 residues. The CDR3 protein is CASSLFGTGTGNTIYF. The CDR3 DNA sequence: TGCGCCAGCAGCTTGTTCGGGACAGGGACTGGAAACACCATATATTTT.

The chain carries TRBV4-2 and TRBJ1-1; 7 positions agree with TRBD1. This CDR3 contains 14 residues. Trimming removed 5 bases from V and 3 bases from J; junction bases left unmatched: 6. Germline values: CDR1 LGHNA, CDR2 YNFKEQ. CDR3 sequence (DNA): TGTGCCAGCAGCATCGCCGGGACAGACACTGAAGCTTTCTTT. This gives the protein CASSIAGTDTEAFF.

This chain links TRBV25-1 with TRBJ1-6; D is unclear. The CDR3 is 13 residues long. In germline, CDR1 is MGHDK, CDR2 SYGVNS. Trimming stripped 8 bases from V and 10 bases from J, with 15 bases between. Written as DNA, the CDR3 is TGTGCCAGCGAAAATTCGCTGGGCTCACCCCTCCACTTT. This sequence encodes CASENSLGSPLHF.

The rearrangement uses TRBV11-2 and TRBJ2-7; the D gene could be TRBD1 or TRBD2 (6 bases each). The ends were cut back, 1 base at V and 5 bases at J, with 18 bases in the middle. In germline, CDR1 is SGHAT, CDR2 FQNNGV. This CDR3 is 16 amino acids long. CDR3 sequence: CASSLGGAGPPHEQYF. The CDR3 nucleotides are TGTGCCAGCAGCTTAGGGGGGGCAGGGCCTCCTCACGAGCAGTACTTC.

This chain links TRBV7-9 with TRBJ2-1; no clear D. The V end lost 8 bases, the J end lost 3 bases, and 8 bases lay between the germline ends. Germline CDR1 is SEHNR and CDR2 is FQNEAQ (reference sequence). The CDR3 consists of 12 residues. DNA of the CDR3: TGTGCCAGCGGGCAGGTCTACAATGAGCAGTTCTTC. It specifies CASGQVYNEQFF.

This rearrangement joins TRBV5-1 to TRBJ1-2; a possible D gene is TRBD1 (5 bases). The CDR3 contains 13 residues. The germline V and J ends were trimmed by 4 bases and 2 bases, with 9 bases remaining between them. Per the germline V gene, CDR1 is SGHRS and CDR2 is YFSETQ. The CDR3 loop is CASSGGVNYGYTF. The CDR3 DNA reads TGCGCCAGCAGCGGAGGGGTGAACTATGGCTACACCTTC. The whole variable domain, filled in from reference TRBV5-1 and TRBJ1-2, reads KAGVTQTPRYLIKTRGQQVTLSCSPISGHRSVSWYQQTPGQGLQFLFEYFSETQRNKGNFPGRFSGRQFSNSRSEMNVSTLELGDSALYLCASSGGVNYGYTFGSGTRLTVV.

The chain joins TRBV10-3 to TRBJ2-3; tentatively, D is TRBD2 (5 bases). The V gene's germline CDR1 is ENHRY and CDR2 SYGVKD. This CDR3 is built from 19 residues. Between the trimmed V and J ends, which lost 2 bases and 2 bases, there was a span of 23 bases. CDR3 loop: CAISEPLGVPAVDTDTQYF. In nucleotides, the CDR3 is TGTGCCATCAGTGAGCCCCTCGGAGTTCCAGCGGTGGACACAGATACGCAGTATTTT.

The chain recombines TRBV28 with TRBJ1-6, with 10 bases that match TRBD1. V shed 7 bases, J shed 8 bases, and the junction held 5 bases outside the gene matches. Looked up from germline, CDR1 is MDHEN and CDR2 is SYDVKM. The CDR3 covers 14 residues. The CDR3 loop reads CASISGTGDSPLHF. DNA of the CDR3: TGTGCCAGCATCTCCGGGACAGGGGATTCACCCCTCCACTTT. The whole variable domain, filled in from reference TRBV28 and TRBJ1-6, reads DVKVTQSSRYLVKRTGEKVFLECVQDMDHENMFWYRQDPGLGLRLIYFSYDVKMKEKGDIPEGYSVSREKKERFSLILESASTNQTSMYLCASISGTGDSPLHFGNGTRLTVT.

The chain carries TRBV7-9 and TRBJ2-1, with D possibly matching TRBD2 (6 bases). Germline values: CDR1 SEHNR, CDR2 FQNEAQ (reference sequence). The V end was cut by 5 bases, the J end by 5 bases, with 19 bases between. The CDR3 runs to 16 residues. Here the CDR3 DNA reads TGTGCCAGCAGCGCGACGCTAGCGAGAAACCACAATGAGCAGTTCTTC. Its translation: CASSATLARNHNEQFF.

V and J are TRBV10-2 and TRBJ2-6, with D uncertain. The V gene lost 6 bases and the J gene lost 0 bases, with 9 bases spanning the gap. Germline CDR1 is WSHSY and CDR2 is SAAADI. CDR3 size: 15 residues. This CDR3 reads CASRNQASGANVLTF. CDR3 sequence (DNA): TGCGCCAGCAGGAATCAGGCCTCTGGGGCCAACGTCCTGACTTTC.

The chain employs TRBV12-3 or TRBV12-4 and TRBJ1-2; D gene ambiguous. Trimming removed 1 base at V and 8 bases at J, with 8 bases between. This CDR3 is 12 amino acids long. As DNA, the CDR3 is TGTGCCAGCAGTTTAGGCGGGGTCGGCTACACCTTC. Translated: CASSLGGVGYTF.

The gene calls are TRBV6-5 and TRBJ2-1; 11 bases align to TRBD2. This CDR3 comprises 15 residues. J lost 2 bases, V lost 8 bases, and 5 bases had no gene match. Germline values: CDR1 MNHEY, CDR2 SVGAGI. This chain's CDR3 is CASRQGLAAYNEQFF. For the CDR3, the DNA is TGTGCCAGCCGCCAGGGACTAGCGGCCTACAATGAGCAGTTCTTC.

This clone was seen a single time. The chain employs TRBV7-2 and TRBJ1-2; D remains ambiguous. The CDR3 has 14 amino acids. The germline V gene has CDR1 SGHTA and CDR2 FQGNSA. V gave up 7 bases and J gave up 4 bases, with 16 bases separating them. The chain's CDR3 is CASNYGAVSYGYTF. The CDR3 DNA sequence: TGTGCCAGCAACTACGGAGCAGTTTCCTATGGCTACACCTTC. Filled out from reference TRBV7-2 and TRBJ1-2, the complete variable domain reads GAGVSQSPSNKVTEKGKDVELRCDPISGHTALYWYRQSLGQGLEFLIYFQGNSAPDKSGLPSDRFSAERTGGSVSTLTIQRTQQEDSAVYLCASNYGAVSYGYTFGSGTRLTVV.

The chain carries TRBV28 and TRBJ1-3; D might be TRBD1 (5 bases). V lost 5 bases to trimming and J lost 4 bases, with 12 bases between them. This CDR3 has 14 residues. Germline-derived CDR1 and CDR2 are MDHEN and SYDVKM. CDR3 residues: CASSPEWGGNTIYF. In nucleotides, the CDR3 is TGTGCCAGCAGTCCCGAATGGGGGGGAAACACCATATATTTT.

The V gene is TRBV30, the J gene TRBJ1-5, with unresolved D. With 1 base removed from V and 0 bases from J, the gap between germline ends came to 10 bases. The germline gives CDR1 GTSNPN, CDR2 SVGIG (reference sequence). There are 15 residues in the CDR3. This chain's CDR3 is CAWSGAEHSNQPQHF. The CDR3 bases are TGTGCCTGGAGTGGGGCAGAGCATAGCAATCAGCCCCAGCATTTT.

This clone showed up just a few times. V gene TRBV27 combines with J gene TRBJ2-7; the D is unclear. Per the germline V gene, CDR1 is MNHEY and CDR2 is SMNVEV (reference sequence). Trimming stripped 3 bases from V and 7 bases from J, with 7 bases between. This CDR3 is 11 amino acids long. CDR3 protein: CASSLSGEQYF. The CDR3 nucleotides read TGTGCCAGCAGTTTGTCTGGGGAGCAGTACTTC.

This sequence joins TRBV4-2 and TRBJ2-7; 11 nucleotides line up with TRBD1. The CDR3 consists of 14 residues. J gave up 6 bases and V 6 bases, and 7 bases lay outside the gene matches. The V gene's germline CDR1 is LGHNA and CDR2 YNFKEQ. CDR3 loop: CASSPGQGGPEQYF. In nucleotides, the CDR3 is TGTGCCAGCAGTCCGGGACAGGGGGGACCCGAGCAGTACTTC.

V is TRBV19 and J is TRBJ2-5; D is ambiguous. The length of the CDR3 is 11 residues. Deletions cut 0 bases from V and 5 bases from J, with 1 base between. The germline V gene has CDR1 LNHDA and CDR2 SQIVND (reference sequence). This CDR3 is CASSIEETQYF. The CDR3 DNA reads as TGTGCCAGTAGTATAGAGGAGACCCAGTACTTC.

On this clone itself: Other nucleotide sequences in the sample specify the same CDR3. J is TRBJ1-1 and V is TRBV29-1, with TRBD1 as a possible D gene (6 bases). Germline CDR1 is SQVTM and CDR2 is ANQGSEA. The CDR3 extends over 13 amino acids. The V end lost 3 bases, the J end lost 0 bases, and 8 bases lay between the germline ends. CDR3 in amino acids: CSVEGQLNTEAFF. Written as DNA, the CDR3 is TGCAGCGTTGAGGGACAACTGAACACTGAAGCTTTCTTT.

This chain links TRBV24-1 with TRBJ2-7; D ambiguous. Trimming cost V 7 bases and J 2 bases, with 8 bases left between them. Germline V gene sequence: CDR1 KGHDR, CDR2 SFDVKD. The CDR3 is 12 residues long. The CDR3 loop reads CATSPEPYEQYF. The CDR3, as DNA: TGTGCCACCAGCCCCGAACCCTACGAGCAGTACTTC.